Sequencing of this T cell receptor (beta chain) was carried out in a study of cytomegalovirus exposure and HLA in healthy donors. At the level of the study: From around 180 million T cells, an earlier analysis saw roughly 120 million unique TCR beta sequences.

A multiplex PCR was run with 60 Vbeta primers and 13 Jbeta primers. Method: immunoSEQ multiplex PCR; TCRdb's copy keeps in-frame clones and lacks some. The repertoire holds approximately 50,000 clones, with around three fifths as singletons. A few counts support this clone. The material sequenced was PBMCs. The receptor was derived from a human donor in good health.

Written as DNA, the CDR3 is TGTGCCAGCAGCGTAATGGAGGGCACAGATACGCAGTATTTT. Its translation is CASSVMEGTDTQYF. The chain carries TRBV9 and TRBJ2-3; D may be TRBD2 (5 bases). With 1 base removed from V and 1 base from J, the gap between germline ends came to 7 bases. Germline values: CDR1 SGDLS, CDR2 YYNGEE. This CDR3 has 14 amino acids.